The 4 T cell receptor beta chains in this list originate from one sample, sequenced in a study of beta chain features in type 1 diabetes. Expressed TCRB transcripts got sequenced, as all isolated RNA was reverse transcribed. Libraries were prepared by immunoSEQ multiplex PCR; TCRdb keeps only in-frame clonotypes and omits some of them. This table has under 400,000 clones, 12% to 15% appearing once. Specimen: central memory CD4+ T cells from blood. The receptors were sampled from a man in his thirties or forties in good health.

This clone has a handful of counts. For the CDR3, the DNA is TGTGCCAGCAGAGGAAGGGACTCCTATAATTCACCCCTCCACTTT. The encoded protein is CASRGRDSYNSPLHF. The chain recombines TRBV6-1 with TRBJ1-6; D is uncertain. This CDR3 is 15 amino acids long. With 6 bases removed from V and 0 bases from J, the gap between germline ends came to 9 bases. The V gene's germline CDR1 is MNHNS and CDR2 SASEGT.

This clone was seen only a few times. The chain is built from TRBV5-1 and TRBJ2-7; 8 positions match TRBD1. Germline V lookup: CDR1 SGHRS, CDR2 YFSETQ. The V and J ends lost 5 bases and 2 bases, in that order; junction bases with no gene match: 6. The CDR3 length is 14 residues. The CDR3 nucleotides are TGCGCCAGCAGTCCTCGACAGGGGCCCTACGAGCAGTACTTC. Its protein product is CASSPRQGPYEQYF.

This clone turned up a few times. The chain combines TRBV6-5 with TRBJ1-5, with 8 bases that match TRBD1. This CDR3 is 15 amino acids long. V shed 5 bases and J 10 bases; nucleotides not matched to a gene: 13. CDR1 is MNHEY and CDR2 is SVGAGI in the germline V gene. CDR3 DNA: TGTGCCAGCAGTCGGGGCCCTGGACAGGGAACCCCCCAGCATTTT. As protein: CASSRGPGQGTPQHF.

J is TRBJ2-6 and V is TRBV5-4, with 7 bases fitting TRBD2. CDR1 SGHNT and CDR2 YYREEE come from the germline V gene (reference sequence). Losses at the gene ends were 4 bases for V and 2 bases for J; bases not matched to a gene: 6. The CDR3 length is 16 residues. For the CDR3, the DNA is TGTGCCAGCAGCCAACAAGCGGGGCCTGGGGCCAACGTCCTGACTTTC. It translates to CASSQQAGPGANVLTF.